These 28 T cell receptor beta chains originate from one sample sequenced in a study of OX40 agonist ivuxolimab in advanced cancers. The assay was immunoSEQ multiplex PCR, and TCRdb's table has in-frame clones only and misses some. The profile shows around 64,000 clones, about 90% of them singletons. This specimen was CD4+ or CD8+ T cells sorted from blood, taken in a trial of the OX40 agonist ivuxolimab. Every receptor here comes from an adult with an advanced solid tumor such as melanoma, head and neck, liver or kidney cancer.

The chain links TRBV2 to TRBJ2-5, with no clear D. The CDR3 sequence is 14 residues long. Germline-derived CDR1 and CDR2 are SNHLY and FYNNEI. Trimming removed 1 base from V and 0 bases from J, with 6 bases in between. CDR3 bases: TGTGCCAGCAGTGAAGACGTGTACCAAGAGACCCAGTACTTC. Its translation is CASSEDVYQETQYF.

This rearrangement joins TRBV12-5 to TRBJ2-1; D is unresolved. Germline loops: CDR1 LGHNT, CDR2 FRNRAP. Deletions cut 6 bases from V and 0 bases from J, with 6 bases between. The CDR3 is 13 residues long. CDR3: CASGGSSYNEQFF. Written as DNA, the CDR3 is TGTGCTAGTGGGGGCAGCTCCTACAATGAGCAGTTCTTC.

The gene calls are TRBV18 and TRBJ2-2; TRBD1 or TRBD2 may be the D gene (5 bases each). V lost 4 bases, J lost 4 bases, and 13 bases lay in between. This CDR3 contains 15 residues. CDR1 KGHSH and CDR2 LQKENI come from the germline V gene. CDR3 in amino acids: CASSLLGDPTGELFF. The CDR3 nucleotides read TGTGCCAGCTCACTACTAGGGGACCCCACCGGGGAGCTGTTTTTT.

The V and J genes are TRBV28 and TRBJ2-5; TRBD1 aligns across 10 bases. Looked up from germline, CDR1 is MDHEN and CDR2 is SYDVKM. J lost 2 bases, V lost 7 bases, and 16 bases had no gene match. CDR3 size: 18 residues. CDR3 loop: CASNVVGQGVREQETQYF. The CDR3 region has the DNA TGTGCCAGCAATGTCGTCGGACAGGGGGTTCGGGAACAAGAGACCCAGTACTTC.

The chain is built from TRBV7-9 and TRBJ2-2; 9 nucleotides match TRBD1. Per germline, CDR1 SEHNR and CDR2 FQNEAQ (reference sequence). Trimming took 3 bases from V and 4 from J; bases not matched to a gene: 6. The CDR3 covers 16 residues. CDR3 sequence reads: CASSFSGTGTTGELFF. The CDR3 nucleotides read TGTGCCAGCAGCTTCTCCGGGACAGGGACCACCGGGGAGCTGTTTTTT.

This rearrangement joins TRBV14 to TRBJ2-1, with a weak D call TRBD1 (5 bases). V lost 3 bases to trimming and J lost 4 bases, with 16 bases between them. The V gene's germline CDR1 is SGHDN and CDR2 FVKESK. The CDR3 has 16 amino acids. This CDR3 is CASSQGSRGQYNEQFF. The CDR3 nucleotides are TGTGCCAGCAGCCAGGGATCAAGGGGCCAGTACAATGAGCAGTTCTTC.

V is TRBV25-1 and J is TRBJ2-1; D is uncertain. Trimming cost V 1 base and J 3 bases, with 10 bases left between them. Germline values: CDR1 MGHDK, CDR2 SYGVNS. This CDR3 has 15 residues. The DNA of the CDR3 is TGTGCCAGCAGTGAATCGCTAGGGCTCTACAATGAGCAGTTCTTC. Translating it yields CASSESLGLYNEQFF. The full variable domain, completed using reference TRBV25-1 and TRBJ2-1, is EADIYQTPRYLVIGTGKKITLECSQTMGHDKMYWYQQDPGMELHLIHYSYGVNSTEKGDLSSESTVSRIRTEHFPLTLESARPSHTSQYLCASSESLGLYNEQFFGPGTRLTVL.

The CDR3 is CASSEQWRETNEQFF. CDR3 coding DNA: TGTGCCAGCAGTGAACAATGGCGGGAGACGAATGAGCAGTTCTTC. The V call is TRBV25-1, the J call TRBJ2-1; 7 bases map to TRBD2. The CDR3 runs to 15 residues. Trimming cost V 2 bases and J 7 bases; bases outside gene matches: 8. Germline loops: CDR1 MGHDK, CDR2 SYGVNS.

This sequence joins TRBV7-9 and TRBJ2-2; 12 bases are a match to TRBD1. The CDR3 is made up of 16 amino acids. The V gene's germline CDR1 is SEHNR and CDR2 FQNEAQ (reference sequence). The ends lost 5 bases at V and 7 bases at J; junction bases unmatched: 8. CDR3 in DNA: TGTGCCAGCAGCCGGGCCGGGACAGGGGGCAACGGGGAGCTGTTTTTT. It codes for CASSRAGTGGNGELFF.

The chain links TRBV10-3 to TRBJ1-3; TRBD1 agrees at 8 bases. The CDR3 is 14 amino acids. The V gene end was trimmed by 7 bases and the J gene end by 0 bases; junction bases not matched to a gene: 2. Looked up from germline, CDR1 is ENHRY and CDR2 is SYGVKD. Here the CDR3 DNA reads TGTGCCATCATGGGACAGGACTCTGGAAACACCATATATTTT. Translated, it gives CAIMGQDSGNTIYF.

Regarding this clone: Additional DNA sequences in this sample encode the identical CDR3. The chain uses TRBV7-9 and TRBJ2-7, with D perhaps TRBD2 (6 bases). This CDR3 is 13 amino acids long. Deletions cut 5 bases from V and 0 bases from J, with 8 bases between. Germline V CDR1 and CDR2: SEHNR, FQNEAQ (reference sequence). This CDR3 is CASSPGGSYEQYF. For the CDR3, the DNA is TGTGCCAGCAGCCCCGGGGGCTCCTACGAGCAGTACTTC.

The CDR3 protein is CASSQAGQVSGTQYNEQFF. CDR3 nucleotide sequence: TGTGCCAGCAGCCAAGCCGGCCAGGTTTCCGGGACACAGTACAATGAGCAGTTCTTC. The V gene is TRBV4-2, the J gene TRBJ2-1, with D perhaps TRBD1 (6 bases). This CDR3 is built from 19 residues. Looked up from germline, CDR1 is LGHNA and CDR2 is YNFKEQ. V lost 1 base and J 4 bases, leaving 23 bases between the germline ends.

The chain employs TRBV5-6 and TRBJ2-2; D is perhaps TRBD1 or TRBD2 (5 bases each). The V and J ends lost 2 bases and 10 bases respectively, with 21 bases between them. The length of the CDR3 is 16 residues. The germline V gene encodes CDR1 SGHDT and CDR2 YYEEEE. CDR3 region: CASSLPWDLTAEELFF. CDR3 DNA: TGTGCCAGCAGCTTACCCTGGGACCTCACTGCCGAGGAGCTGTTTTTT. Full variable domain (remainder filled in from reference TRBV5-6 and TRBJ2-2): DAGVTQSPTHLIKTRGQQVTLRCSPKSGHDTVSWYQQALGQGPQFIFQYYEEEERQRGNFPDRFSGHQFPNYSSELNVNALLLGDSALYLCASSLPWDLTAEELFFGEGSRLTVL.

The V gene is TRBV9, the J gene TRBJ2-1, with 8 bases lining up with TRBD1. The length of the CDR3 is 15 residues. Germline V lookup: CDR1 SGDLS, CDR2 YYNGEE. J lost 8 bases, V lost 6 bases, and 13 bases had no gene match. The CDR3 DNA follows: TGTGCCAGCACTACAGGGGGATCAGGTCGGCATGAGCAGTTCTTC. Amino acid sequence: CASTTGGSGRHEQFF. Full variable domain (remainder filled in from reference TRBV9 and TRBJ2-1): DSGVTQTPKHLITATGQRVTLRCSPRSGDLSVYWYQQSLDQGLQFLIQYYNGEERAKGNILERFSAQQFPDLHSELNLSSLELGDSALYFCASTTGGSGRHEQFFGPGTRLTVL.

The chain combines TRBV7-9 with TRBJ2-1, with 8 bases that match TRBD2. Losses at the gene ends were 2 bases for V and 5 bases for J; bases not matched to a gene: 5. Germline CDR1 SEHNR, CDR2 FQNEAQ (reference sequence). The length of the CDR3 is 15 residues. The CDR3 here is CASSLPTSGNNEQFF. Written as DNA, the CDR3 is TGTGCCAGCAGCTTACCAACTAGCGGTAACAATGAGCAGTTCTTC.

The chain recombines TRBV6-5 with TRBJ1-1; possible D gene TRBD1, 5 bases. This CDR3 comprises 14 residues. Germline V gene sequence: CDR1 MNHEY, CDR2 SVGAGI. Trimming stripped 2 bases from V and 3 bases from J, with 10 bases between. The CDR3, as DNA: TGTGCCAGCAGTTACGGCAGGGCGGACACTGAAGCTTTCTTT. Protein: CASSYGRADTEAFF.

The V gene is TRBV10-2, the J gene TRBJ2-5; 7 positions match TRBD1. V trimming: 3 bases; J trimming: 1 base; junction bases outside the gene matches: 5. Germline V gene sequence: CDR1 WSHSY, CDR2 SAAADI. The CDR3 spans 15 residues. The CDR3 coding sequence is TGCGCCAGCAGTGACCGTGGGACAGCCCAAGAGACCCAGTACTTC. Translation gives CASSDRGTAQETQYF.

This chain joins TRBV6-6 and TRBJ1-2; TRBD1 matches at 8 bases. Germline V gene sequence: CDR1 MNHNY, CDR2 SVGAGI (reference sequence). The CDR3 contains 13 residues. J was trimmed by 3 bases and V by 6 bases; bases with no gene match: 3. CDR3 bases: TGTGCCAGCAGGGAGACAGGGGACTATGGCTACACCTTC. Translating gives CASRETGDYGYTF.

The gene calls are TRBV11-2 and TRBJ2-7; D is uncertain. V was trimmed by 5 bases and J by 4 bases, leaving 9 bases between them. Germline V CDR1 and CDR2: SGHAT, FQNNGV. The CDR3 sequence is 12 residues long. CDR3 DNA: TGTGCCAGCAGCCCCGCCACATACGAGCAGTACTTC. Translation gives CASSPATYEQYF.

This clone was found once. The chain recombines TRBV7-2 with TRBJ2-1, with D possibly being TRBD2 (5 bases). The CDR3 covers 17 residues. Trimming took off 0 bases at V and 0 bases at J, with 12 bases between the two ends. Looked up from germline, CDR1 is SGHTA and CDR2 is FQGNSA. CDR3 protein: CASSLAPSRNSYNEQFF. The CDR3, as DNA: TGTGCCAGCAGCTTAGCCCCTAGCCGTAACTCCTACAATGAGCAGTTCTTC.

The V call is TRBV30, the J call TRBJ2-1; D gene ambiguous. Germline V lookup: CDR1 GTSNPN, CDR2 SVGIG (reference sequence). V lost 2 bases and J 8 bases, leaving 10 bases between the germline ends. The CDR3 has 12 residues. The CDR3 DNA sequence: TGTGCCTGGAGTAGTAGGGCCTATGAGCAGTTCTTC. As protein: CAWSSRAYEQFF.

V is TRBV4-3 and J is TRBJ1-3, with TRBD1 matching 10 bases. The CDR3 is 16 amino acids. Germline V gives CDR1 LGHNA, CDR2 YSLEER. The ends lost 2 bases at V and 2 bases at J; junction bases unmatched: 3. CDR3 region: CASSQSTGGPGNTIYF. CDR3 sequence (DNA): TGCGCCAGCAGCCAATCGACAGGGGGCCCTGGAAACACCATATATTTT.

The chain employs TRBV5-6 and TRBJ2-7; no clear D gene. Germline CDR1 is SGHDT and CDR2 is YYEEEE. V was pared by 0 bases and J by 3 bases, with 13 bases between. The CDR3 length is 15 residues. The CDR3 region is CASSLDLGSFYEQYF. CDR3 DNA: TGTGCCAGCAGCTTGGATTTGGGCAGCTTCTACGAGCAGTACTTC.

The chain is built from TRBV7-2 and TRBJ2-5, with TRBD2 identical over 8 bases. CDR3 length: 16 amino acids. Per germline, CDR1 SGHTA and CDR2 FQGNSA. With 6 bases clipped from V and 5 bases from J, the junction kept 14 bases outside the gene matches. Here the CDR3 DNA reads TGTGCCAGCAGTCGAGTGCCGAGCGGGAGACCGGAGACCCAGTACTTC. Protein sequence: CASSRVPSGRPETQYF.

A remark on this clone: The same CDR3 is also encoded by other DNA sequences in this sample. The rearrangement uses TRBV5-1 and TRBJ1-5, with D perhaps matching TRBD1 (5 bases). Deletions cut 4 bases from V and 4 bases from J, with 21 bases between. Looked up from germline, CDR1 is SGHRS and CDR2 is YFSETQ. This CDR3 is built from 17 residues. The DNA of the CDR3 is TGCGCCAGCAGCGAGGGGACCGACTTTTTGGTAAATCAGCCCCAGCATTTT. The encoded protein is CASSEGTDFLVNQPQHF.

V is TRBV28 and J is TRBJ1-5; a weak D match, TRBD1 (5 bases). The V and J ends lost 10 bases and 4 bases respectively, with 20 bases between them. CDR1 and CDR2 (germline): MDHEN, SYDVKM. The CDR3 spans 15 residues. DNA of the CDR3: TGTGCCACCGATCCCGGGACCGTTTTAAATCAGCCCCAGCATTTT. Its translation is CATDPGTVLNQPQHF.

The chain combines TRBV28 with TRBJ2-2; 13 bases match TRBD2. V dropped 4 bases and J dropped 0; count of bases not matched to a gene: 14. The CDR3 length is 21 residues. Germline values: CDR1 MDHEN, CDR2 SYDVKM. This chain's CDR3 is CASSSPRLAGGNLANTGELFF. The CDR3 bases are TGTGCCAGCAGTTCACCCCGACTAGCGGGGGGCAACCTCGCGAACACCGGGGAGCTGTTTTTT.

The genes are TRBV4-3 and TRBJ2-2, with a weak D call TRBD2 (6 bases). The CDR3 runs 18 residues. Germline-derived CDR1 and CDR2 are LGHNA and YSLEER. V lost 7 bases to trimming and J lost 0 bases, with 21 bases between them. The chain's CDR3 is CASNKREWRGANTGELFF. CDR3 sequence (DNA): TGCGCCAGCAACAAGAGGGAGTGGAGGGGCGCGAACACCGGGGAGCTGTTTTTT.